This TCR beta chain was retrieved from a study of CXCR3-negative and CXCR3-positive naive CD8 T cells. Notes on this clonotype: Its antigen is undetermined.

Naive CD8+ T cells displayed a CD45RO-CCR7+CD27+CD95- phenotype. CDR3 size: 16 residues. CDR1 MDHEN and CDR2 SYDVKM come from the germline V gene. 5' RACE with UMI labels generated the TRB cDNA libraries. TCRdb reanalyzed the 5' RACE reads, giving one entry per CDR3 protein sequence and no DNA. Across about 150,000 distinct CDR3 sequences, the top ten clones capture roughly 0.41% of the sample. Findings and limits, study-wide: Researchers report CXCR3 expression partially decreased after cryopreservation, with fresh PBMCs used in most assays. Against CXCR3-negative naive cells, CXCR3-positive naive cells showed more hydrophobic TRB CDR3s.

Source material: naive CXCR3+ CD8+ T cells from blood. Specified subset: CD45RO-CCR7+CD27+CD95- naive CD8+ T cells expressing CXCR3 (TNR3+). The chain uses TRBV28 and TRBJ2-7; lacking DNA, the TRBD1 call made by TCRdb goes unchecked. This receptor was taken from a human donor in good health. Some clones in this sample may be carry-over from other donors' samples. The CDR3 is CASSLVSGRPSYEQYF.